These 5 T cell receptor beta chains originate from one sample sequenced in a study of blood T cell repertoires in COVID-19. Sequenced by immunoSEQ multiplex PCR; TCRdb stores in-frame clones only, minus some. The sample consists of approximately 20,000 clones, just over 90% of them appearing once. Sequenced material: peripheral blood. All receptors derive from a human donor in a cohort sampled during active COVID-19.

The V call is TRBV5-4, the J call TRBJ2-3, with D unresolved. The CDR3 is 14 amino acids. CDR1 is SGHNT, CDR2 YYREEE, per germline (reference sequence). The V and J ends lost 1 base and 0 bases respectively, with 6 bases between them. The CDR3 here is CASSLSSSTDTQYF. CDR3 coding DNA: TGTGCCAGCAGCTTGTCCAGTAGCACAGATACGCAGTATTTT.

The rearrangement joins TRBV6-5 to TRBJ1-1; TRBD1 matches 10 bases. Germline CDR1 reads MNHEY; CDR2 reads SVGAGI. This CDR3 is built from 13 residues. Trimming removed 10 bases from V and 3 bases from J; junction bases left unmatched: 5. The CDR3 nucleotides are TGTGCCATCCGACAGGGGGCGGACACTGAAGCTTTCTTT. Translated: CAIRQGADTEAFF.

The V and J genes are TRBV5-1 and TRBJ2-2; 13 bases are a match to TRBD2. Germline loops: CDR1 SGHRS, CDR2 YFSETQ. V trimming: 3 bases; J trimming: 4 bases; junction bases outside the gene matches: 12. The CDR3 loop spans 19 amino acids. CDR3 region: CASSSTGTSGIGRTGELFF. The CDR3 DNA reads TGCGCCAGCAGCTCCACCGGGACTAGCGGGATAGGACGCACCGGGGAGCTGTTTTTT.

The chain has TRBV6-6 and TRBJ2-4, with TRBD1 matching over 9 bases. The CDR3 has 14 residues. Unmatched junction bases numbered 6, after V lost 5 bases and J lost 7 bases. CDR1 MNHNY and CDR2 SVGAGI come from the germline V gene (reference sequence). Written as DNA, the CDR3 is TGTGCCAGCAGTGGGGGGACAGGGCTGAACATTCAGTACTTC. This sequence encodes CASSGGTGLNIQYF.

The rearrangement links TRBV2 to TRBJ1-2; 9 positions agree with TRBD1. Trimming at V came to 5 bases and at J to 5 bases, leaving 9 bases not matched to a gene. The germline gives CDR1 SNHLY, CDR2 FYNNEI. The CDR3 runs 15 residues. CDR3 loop: CASSLLRDRGYGYTF. CDR3 DNA: TGTGCCAGCAGTCTCCTCCGAGACAGGGGGTATGGCTACACCTTC. Filled out from reference TRBV2 and TRBJ1-2, the complete variable domain reads EPEVTQTPSHQVTQMGQEVILRCVPISNHLYFYWYRQILGQKVEFLVSFYNNEISEKSEIFDDQFSVERPDGSNFTLKIRSTKLEDSAMYFCASSLLRDRGYGYTFGSGTRLTVV.